The T cell receptor beta chain under discussion was sequenced for a study of molecular identifiers for immune sequencing clone quantification. TCRdb re-called the PCR reads through MiXCR, storing one row per CDR3 protein. The sample lists roughly 10,000 distinct CDR3 sequences; around a fifth were seen once. By share, this clonotype counts as medium-sized. Isolation of naive CD8 T cells was achieved by sorting on a CD8+CD4-CCR7+CD45RA+ phenotype. This TCR was sampled from a human donor in good health. Some libraries in this study had Jurkat cell RNA spiked in. The sequencing sample was made of naive CD8+ T cells from blood, with Jurkat cell RNA spiked in. Noted subset: FACS-sorted CD8+CD4-CCR7+CD45RA+ naive T cells.

CDR3 coding DNA: TGTGCCAGCAGCTTGGGACCCAGGGGCACAGATACGCAGTATTTT. Translating gives CASSLGPRGTDTQYF. This chain uses TRBV6-5 with TRBJ2-3, with D perhaps matching TRBD1 or TRBD2 (5 bases each). Trimming cost V 6 bases and J 1 base, with 14 bases left between them. This CDR3 is 15 amino acids long. The germline V gene has CDR1 MNHEY and CDR2 SVGAGI.